The 2 T cell receptor beta chains given below trace back to one sample, sequenced in a study of patients and donors after allogeneic stem cell transplantation. TCRdb itself ran the RT-PCR reads through MiXCR, one entry per CDR3 protein. Found here are 400,000 to 500,000 distinct CDR3 sequences, about a sixth of them singletons; the top ten hold 6.5% to 7.5%. Specimen: blood, either unsorted or a sorted T cell fraction (not recorded which). The receptors were gathered from a human donor who was either an allogeneic HSCT recipient or a stem cell or donor lymphocyte infusion donor (not recorded which). It is not recorded whose cells these are; they may come from a transplant donor.

This clonotype was recorded a few times. V usage is TRBV9 and J usage is TRBJ2-3; no reliable D call. The germline V gene encodes CDR1 SGDLS and CDR2 YYNGEE. The CDR3 covers 14 residues. Trimming shortened V by 4 bases and J by 2 bases, and 11 bases separated the two germline ends. CDR3 in amino acids: CASSSPTSTDTQYF. Here the CDR3 DNA reads TGTGCCAGCAGCTCCCCAACCTCCACAGATACGCAGTATTTT.

The chain uses TRBV15 and TRBJ1-5; the D gene is possibly TRBD1 (6 bases). The CDR3 is 15 residues long. V gave up 0 bases and J gave up 4 bases, with 10 bases separating them. Per the germline V gene, CDR1 is LNHNV and CDR2 is YYDKDF (reference sequence). The CDR3 protein is CATSREIQGNQPQHF. The CDR3 region has the DNA TGTGCCACCAGCAGAGAGATTCAGGGGAATCAGCCCCAGCATTTT.